The 27 T cell receptor beta chains below were found in one sample sequenced in a study of T-cell reconstitution after alpha-beta-depleted transplantation in children. Preparing the TCRbeta library involved the use of unique molecular identifiers. MiXCR, run by TCRdb on the PCR reads, gives a single entry per CDR3 protein. The sample includes roughly 200,000 distinct CDR3 sequences, 5.5% to 7% of them seen just once. The sample here was PBMCs, taken before TCRalphabeta/CD19-depleted stem cell transplant. The receptors come from a boy aged 2 to 10 with acute lymphoblastic leukemia, due to receive a stem cell transplant.

This clonotype was observed a handful of times. The chain links TRBV12-5 to TRBJ1-2; 8 bases line up with TRBD1. The V segment lost 4 bases and the J segment 4 bases; nucleotides outside the gene matches: 2. There are 13 residues in the CDR3. Germline V gives CDR1 LGHNT, CDR2 FRNRAP. CDR3 loop: CASGSGTGYGYTF. The CDR3 DNA reads as TGTGCTAGTGGTTCCGGGACAGGCTATGGCTACACCTTC.

This clonotype showed up many times. The rearrangement links TRBV7-2 to TRBJ2-5; tentatively, D is TRBD1 or TRBD2 (5 bases each). Germline values: CDR1 SGHTA, CDR2 FQGNSA. The CDR3 totals 14 residues. Between the trimmed V and J ends, which lost 5 bases and 5 bases, there was a span of 15 bases. The CDR3 DNA is TGTGCCAGCAGCCGGGACGCGAAGAGGGAGACCCAGTACTTC. It translates to CASSRDAKRETQYF.

The chain links TRBV6-5 to TRBJ1-4; D ambiguous. Per the germline V gene, CDR1 is MNHEY and CDR2 is SVGAGI. Trimming shortened V by 8 bases and J by 4 bases, and 14 bases separated the two germline ends. The CDR3 loop spans 14 amino acids. The CDR3: CASSPPGVNEKLFF. The CDR3 DNA follows: TGTGCCAGCTCCCCCCCGGGAGTTAATGAAAAACTGTTTTTT.

This clonotype was picked up many times. The V call is TRBV12-3 or TRBV12-4, the J call TRBJ1-2; 8 bases are shared with TRBD1. Losses at the gene ends were 9 bases for V and 4 bases for J; bases not matched to a gene: 4. The CDR3 loop spans 12 amino acids. This CDR3 is CASTTGAYGYTF. CDR3 nucleotides: TGTGCCAGTACGACAGGGGCCTATGGCTACACCTTC.

This clonotype was counted at least ten times. This chain links TRBV7-8 with TRBJ2-5; TRBD1 matches at 10 bases. Germline assignment: CDR1 SGHVS and CDR2 FQNEAQ. The CDR3 sequence is 17 residues long. J gave up 5 bases and V 4 bases, and 13 bases lay outside the gene matches. The CDR3: CASSSRQGADPEETQYF. The CDR3 DNA is TGTGCCAGCAGCTCCAGACAGGGGGCCGACCCGGAGGAGACCCAGTACTTC.

This sequence joins TRBV7-3 and TRBJ2-2; TRBD1 or TRBD2 may be the D gene (6 bases each). Germline loops: CDR1 SGHTA, CDR2 FQGTGA. The length of the CDR3 is 16 residues. V lost 2 bases and J 5 bases, leaving 15 bases between the germline ends. The CDR3 here is CASSLVGGGRTGELFF. In nucleotides, the CDR3 is TGTGCCAGCAGCTTAGTTGGAGGGGGTCGAACCGGGGAGCTGTTTTTT.

The chain links TRBV3-1 to TRBJ1-6; no clear D. This CDR3 region has 13 residues. The V end lost 2 bases, the J end lost 8 bases, and 7 bases lay between the germline ends. Germline-derived CDR1 and CDR2 are LGHDT and YNNKEL (reference sequence). The CDR3: CASSQNTDSPLHF. Written as DNA, the CDR3 is TGTGCCAGCAGCCAAAACACGGATTCACCCCTCCACTTT.

This clonotype was seen more than once but under ten times. This chain links TRBV27 with TRBJ1-1, with D maybe TRBD1 (5 bases). Per the germline V gene, CDR1 is MNHEY and CDR2 is SMNVEV (reference sequence). Between the trimmed V and J ends, which lost 5 bases and 0 bases, there was a span of 13 bases. This CDR3 has 15 amino acids. In DNA form, the CDR3 reads TGTGCCAGCAGTCTCAATCAGGGCGTGAACACTGAAGCTTTCTTT. It is translated as CASSLNQGVNTEAFF.

The chain couples TRBV24-1 to TRBJ2-7; D tentatively fits TRBD1 or TRBD2 (5 bases each). The CDR3 is 14 residues long. Germline V CDR1 and CDR2: KGHDR, SFDVKD. Between the trimmed V and J ends, which lost 4 bases and 4 bases, there was a span of 13 bases. CDR3: CATSDYLGPYEQYF. Written as DNA, the CDR3 is TGTGCCACCAGTGACTATTTGGGACCGTACGAGCAGTACTTC.

This clonotype came up many times. The gene calls are TRBV28 and TRBJ2-6; possibly TRBD1 or TRBD2 for D (5 bases each). Germline V CDR1 and CDR2: MDHEN, SYDVKM. V lost 1 base and J lost 2, with 12 bases in between. The CDR3 covers 17 residues. The CDR3 nucleotides read TGTGCCAGCAGTTTATCAATGTGGGGGACTGGGGCCAACGTCCTGACTTTC. It specifies CASSLSMWGTGANVLTF. The whole variable domain, filled in from reference TRBV28 and TRBJ2-6, reads DVKVTQSSRYLVKRTGEKVFLECVQDMDHENMFWYRQDPGLGLRLIYFSYDVKMKEKGDIPEGYSVSREKKERFSLILESASTNQTSMYLCASSLSMWGTGANVLTFGAGSRLTVL.

As for this clonotype: One end of the junction varies from germline; a read error may be responsible. This rearrangement joins TRBV5-5 to TRBJ2-5; perhaps D is TRBD1 or TRBD2 (6 bases each). The CDR3 has 15 residues. The germline V gene encodes CDR1 SGHKS and CDR2 YYEKEE (reference sequence). As DNA, the CDR3 is TGTGCCAGCAGCTCGGGGGCGCTTCCCCAAGAGACCCATTACTTC. It is translated as CASSSGALPQETHYF. The whole variable domain, remainder taken from reference TRBV5-5 and TRBJ2-5, is DAGVTQSPTHLIKTRGQQVTLRCSPISGHKSVSWYQQVLGQGPQFIFQYYEKEERGRGNFPDRFSARQFPNYSSELNVNALLLGDSALYLCASSSGALPQETHYFGPGTRLLVL.

In its sample, this clonotype was seen many times. The V and J genes are TRBV6-2 or TRBV6-3 and TRBJ2-3; 10 bases line up with TRBD2. Trimming at V came to 8 bases and at J to 3 bases, leaving 14 bases not matched to a gene. Germline CDR1 is MNHEY and CDR2 is SVGEGT. The CDR3 sequence is 17 residues long. CDR3 sequence (DNA): TGTGCCAGCGGAACCGGACCGGGACTAGCGACGACAGATACGCAGTATTTT. Its protein product is CASGTGPGLATTDTQYF.

This clonotype was seen more than once but under ten times. The genes are TRBV7-2 and TRBJ2-5; no reliable D call. V lost 3 bases and J lost 5, with 10 bases in between. CDR1 and CDR2 from the germline V gene are SGHTA and FQGNSA. This CDR3 has 13 residues. CDR3 sequence: CASSFIASETQYF. In nucleotides, the CDR3 is TGTGCCAGCAGCTTTATAGCCTCCGAGACCCAGTACTTC.

As regards this clonotype: Since a much larger clone is just one base distant, this may be a read error. The chain carries TRBV12-3 or TRBV12-4 and TRBJ1-1, with D possibly matching TRBD1 (5 bases). The CDR3 is made up of 14 amino acids. Trimming shortened V by 6 bases and J by 6 bases, and 17 bases separated the two germline ends. The CDR3 DNA sequence: TGTGCCAGCAGGCGGCCTGAGACAGCCGCTGAAGCTTTCTTT. Protein: CASRRPETAAEAFF.

Here the CDR3 reads CASSSGGGADTQYF. The CDR3 coding sequence is TGTGCCAGCAGCTCCGGGGGGGGGGCAGATACGCAGTATTTT. This chain connects TRBV7-2 to TRBJ2-3; 8 positions match TRBD2. CDR3 length equals 14 residues. Trimming cost V 4 bases and J 4 bases; bases outside gene matches: 4. The germline gives CDR1 SGHTA, CDR2 FQGNSA. Variable domain in full (rest from reference TRBV7-2 and TRBJ2-3): GAGVSQSPSNKVTEKGKDVELRCDPISGHTALYWYRQSLGQGLEFLIYFQGNSAPDKSGLPSDRFSAERTGGSVSTLTIQRTQQEDSAVYLCASSSGGGADTQYFGPGTRLTVL.

This clonotype was seen repeatedly, ten times or more. The CDR3, as DNA: TGTGCCAGCACCCAGGACAGGGGGGCGAACACCGGGGAGCTGTTTTTT. Translated: CASTQDRGANTGELFF. V usage is TRBV28 and J usage is TRBJ2-2; TRBD1 aligns across 10 bases. Per germline, CDR1 MDHEN and CDR2 SYDVKM. The CDR3 is 16 amino acids. V trimming: 7 bases; J trimming: 0 bases; junction bases outside the gene matches: 5.

This clonotype was detected many times. This chain connects TRBV5-6 to TRBJ2-2; 9 positions agree with TRBD1. V shed 3 bases and J 3 bases; nucleotides not matched to a gene: 3. The CDR3 sequence is 15 residues long. Germline CDR1 is SGHDT and CDR2 is YYEEEE. CDR3 sequence (DNA): TGTGCCAGCAGCTGGGGACAGGGATACACCGGGGAGCTGTTTTTT. This codes for CASSWGQGYTGELFF.

This clonotype showed up just a few times. The J gene is TRBJ1-2, the V gene TRBV20-1, with D possibly matching TRBD1 (5 bases). The CDR3 has 18 amino acids. Trimming left V 0 bases short and J 8 bases short, with 28 bases between. The germline CDR1 and CDR2 sequences are DFQATT and SNEGSKA (reference sequence). CDR3 region: CSARERRLGGIVFDGYTF. The CDR3 DNA is TGCAGTGCTAGAGAAAGACGTCTGGGGGGAATCGTTTTCGACGGCTACACCTTC.

This clonotype was seen at least ten times. V usage is TRBV28 and J usage is TRBJ2-7; 9 nucleotides line up with TRBD1. Germline V CDR1 and CDR2: MDHEN, SYDVKM. The J segment lost 1 base and the V segment lost 6 bases, leaving 1 base of the junction unmatched. The CDR3 totals 13 residues. The CDR3 is CASRGQGSYEQYF. CDR3 bases: TGTGCCAGCAGGGGACAGGGATCCTACGAGCAGTACTTC.

Many counts were recorded for this clonotype. V usage is TRBV11-2 and J usage is TRBJ1-1; 7 positions agree with TRBD1. The V and J ends lost 2 bases and 1 base, in that order; junction bases with no gene match: 4. This CDR3 contains 15 residues. Looked up from germline, CDR1 is SGHAT and CDR2 is FQNNGV. CDR3: CASSLRDSPNTEAFF. For the CDR3, the DNA is TGTGCCAGCAGCTTAAGGGACAGCCCGAACACTGAAGCTTTCTTT.

The genes are TRBV7-3 and TRBJ2-3; 7 nucleotides agree with TRBD2. CDR1 is SGHTA, CDR2 FQGTGA, per germline. CDR3 length: 15 amino acids. V dropped 7 bases and J dropped 0; count of bases not matched to a gene: 7. CDR3 protein: CASTVSGASTDTQYF. CDR3 nucleotides: TGTGCCAGCACCGTCAGCGGGGCTAGCACAGATACGCAGTATTTT.

This clonotype was detected ten times or more. V and J are TRBV29-1 and TRBJ1-5; D gene ambiguous. This CDR3 contains 12 residues. V dropped 0 bases and J dropped 7 bases, with 7 bases sitting between them. Germline lookup yields CDR1 SQVTM and CDR2 ANQGSEA. The DNA for the CDR3 is TGCAGCGTTGAAGAGGTTCGACAGCCCCAGCATTTT. Amino acids: CSVEEVRQPQHF.

The sample holds many counts of this clonotype. V and J are TRBV11-2 and TRBJ2-7; D remains unclear. The CDR3 runs to 13 residues. The germline V and J ends were trimmed by 5 bases and 3 bases, with 11 bases remaining between them. Germline V gene data show CDR1 as SGHAT and CDR2 as FQNNGV. The CDR3 region is CASSQATDYEQYF. The DNA for the CDR3 is TGTGCCAGCAGCCAGGCGACTGACTACGAGCAGTACTTC.

The V call is TRBV11-2, the J call TRBJ2-3; D possibly corresponds to TRBD2 (5 bases). With 4 bases removed from V and 2 bases from J, the gap between germline ends came to 10 bases. CDR1 and CDR2 from the germline V gene are SGHAT and FQNNGV. The CDR3 consists of 14 residues. CDR3 amino acids: CASSSGDYTDTQYF. CDR3 DNA: TGTGCCAGCAGCTCAGGAGACTACACAGATACGCAGTATTTT.

This clonotype was counted between two and nine times. The rearrangement joins TRBV6-5 to TRBJ2-3; 9 positions match TRBD1. This CDR3 region has 17 residues. Germline V gene sequence: CDR1 MNHEY, CDR2 SVGAGI. V lost 0 bases and J lost 3; bases outside the gene matches: 7. CDR3 nucleotides: TGTGCCAGCAGTTACTCGCCCGGGACAGGGCGAACAGATACGCAGTATTTT. Amino acid sequence: CASSYSPGTGRTDTQYF.

CDR3 protein: CASSISRVGYEQYF. CDR3 nucleotide sequence: TGTGCCAGTAGTATAAGTCGGGTAGGCTACGAGCAGTACTTC. The V and J genes are TRBV19 and TRBJ2-7, with D hard to call. V lost 2 bases to trimming and J lost 3 bases, with 11 bases between them. CDR1 is LNHDA and CDR2 is SQIVND in the germline V gene (reference sequence). The CDR3 covers 14 residues.

This clonotype was detected ten times or more. The rearrangement links TRBV3-1 to TRBJ2-3; D gene unclear. Germline V CDR1 and CDR2: LGHDT, YNNKEL (reference sequence). The germline V and J ends were trimmed by 1 base and 6 bases, with 11 bases remaining between them. This CDR3 is 14 amino acids long. The DNA of the CDR3 is TGTGCCAGCAGCCAAGTGAATTCCCATGATACGCAGTATTTT. Its protein is CASSQVNSHDTQYF.